One and the same sample provided the 7 T cell receptor beta chains below, sequenced in a study of identifying expanded T cells in peripheral blood. Profiling relied on immunoSEQ multiplex PCR, and the TCRdb table lists in-frame clones only, not all of them. The sample consists of roughly 92,000 clones, 85% to 90% of them appearing once. The specimen sequenced was blood. These receptors originate from a person between 18 and 75 years old in good health.

This rearrangement joins TRBV18 to TRBJ2-1, with D hard to call. Trimming left V 5 bases short and J 5 bases short, with 16 bases between. Germline V gives CDR1 KGHSH, CDR2 LQKENI. There are 15 residues in the CDR3. For the CDR3, the DNA is TGTGCCAGCTCATTGACTCCCTCGGTGAACAATGAGCAGTTCTTC. Translating it yields CASSLTPSVNNEQFF.

This clone was counted between two and nine times. V and J are TRBV6-4 and TRBJ2-3, with 11 nucleotides matching TRBD2. The germline gives CDR1 MRHNA, CDR2 SNTAGT. J was trimmed by 1 base and V by 3 bases; bases with no gene match: 0. This CDR3 has 15 residues. The CDR3 loop is CASSETSGGTDTQYF. DNA for the CDR3: TGTGCCAGCAGTGAGACTAGCGGGGGCACAGATACGCAGTATTTT.

This clone was detected once. The V call is TRBV4-2, the J call TRBJ2-1; TRBD2 matches at 11 bases. V was clipped by 0 bases and J by 8 bases; unmatched bases: 6. The CDR3 contains 16 residues. Germline V lookup: CDR1 LGHNA, CDR2 YNFKEQ. The CDR3 sequence: CASSQEGSGGADEQFF. CDR3 coding DNA: TGTGCCAGCAGCCAAGAGGGTAGCGGGGGGGCTGATGAGCAGTTCTTC.

The V and J genes are TRBV2 and TRBJ2-3; D uncertain. In germline, CDR1 is SNHLY, CDR2 FYNNEI. This CDR3 region has 12 residues. V was shortened by 6 bases and J by 3 bases, with 7 bases between the two germline ends. DNA for the CDR3: TGTGCCAGCAGGGGGATTACAGATACGCAGTATTTT. Translating gives CASRGITDTQYF.

This rearrangement joins TRBV19 to TRBJ1-1; 10 bases agree with TRBD1. The CDR3 loop spans 14 amino acids. Germline V gives CDR1 LNHDA, CDR2 SQIVND (reference sequence). Germline trimming cut 7 bases from V and 4 bases from J; bases unmatched to any gene: 6. The CDR3 DNA reads TGTGCCAGTAACCCGGGACAGGGGTTCACTGAAGCTTTCTTT. Its translation: CASNPGQGFTEAFF.

This clone ranks as medium-sized. The gene calls are TRBV5-4 and TRBJ2-1; possible D gene TRBD2, 5 bases. The CDR3 extends over 18 amino acids. CDR1 and CDR2 (germline): SGHNT, YYREEE (reference sequence). V was cut by 0 bases and J by 0 bases, with 16 bases left in between. The CDR3, as DNA: TGTGCCAGCAGCTTGGCCGGTGGCGGGTGGAGCTCCTACAATGAGCAGTTCTTC. Amino acid sequence: CASSLAGGGWSSYNEQFF.

The CDR3 DNA sequence: TGTGCCAGCAGTCAGGGTGGGATTCAGCCCCAGCATTTT. The encoded protein is CASSQGGIQPQHF. The chain combines TRBV2 with TRBJ1-5; D perhaps matches TRBD1 (5 bases). Trimming cost V 5 bases and J 6 bases, with 11 bases left between them. The CDR3 sequence is 13 residues long. Germline V lookup: CDR1 SNHLY, CDR2 FYNNEI. The entire variable domain, with the rest obtained from reference TRBV2 and TRBJ1-5, is as follows: EPEVTQTPSHQVTQMGQEVILRCVPISNHLYFYWYRQILGQKVEFLVSFYNNEISEKSEIFDDQFSVERPDGSNFTLKIRSTKLEDSAMYFCASSQGGIQPQHFGDGTRLSIL.